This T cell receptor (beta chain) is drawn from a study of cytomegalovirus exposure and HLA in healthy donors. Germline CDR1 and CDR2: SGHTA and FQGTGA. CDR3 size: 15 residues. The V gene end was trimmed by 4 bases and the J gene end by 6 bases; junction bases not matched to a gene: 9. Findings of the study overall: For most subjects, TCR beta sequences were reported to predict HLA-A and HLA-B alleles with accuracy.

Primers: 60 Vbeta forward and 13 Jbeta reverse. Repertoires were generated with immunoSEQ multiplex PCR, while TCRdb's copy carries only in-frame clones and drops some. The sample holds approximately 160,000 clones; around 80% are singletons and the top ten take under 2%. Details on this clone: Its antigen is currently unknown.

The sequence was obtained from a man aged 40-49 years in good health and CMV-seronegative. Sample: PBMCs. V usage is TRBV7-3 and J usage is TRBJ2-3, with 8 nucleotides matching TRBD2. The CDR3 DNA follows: TGTGCCAGCAGCTCCGTACGGGGGGGAGCGGATACGCAGTATTTT. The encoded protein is CASSSVRGGADTQYF.